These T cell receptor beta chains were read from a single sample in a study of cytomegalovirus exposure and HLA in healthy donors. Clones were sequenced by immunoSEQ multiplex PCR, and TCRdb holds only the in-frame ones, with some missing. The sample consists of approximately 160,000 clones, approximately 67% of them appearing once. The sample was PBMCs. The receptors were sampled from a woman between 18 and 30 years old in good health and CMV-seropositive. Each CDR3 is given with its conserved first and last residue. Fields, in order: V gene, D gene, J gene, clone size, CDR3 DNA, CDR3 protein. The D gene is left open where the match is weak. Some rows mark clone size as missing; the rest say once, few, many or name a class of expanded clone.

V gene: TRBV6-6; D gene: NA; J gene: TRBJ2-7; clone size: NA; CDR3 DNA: TGTGCCAGCAGACCCGGGCCCGGGAAATCCTACGAGCAGTACTTC; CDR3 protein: CASRPGPGKSYEQYF
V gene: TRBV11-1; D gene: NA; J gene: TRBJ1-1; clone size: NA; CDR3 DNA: TGTGCCAGCAGCCAAGACAGGAGCGAAGCTTTCTTT; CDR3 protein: CASSQDRSEAFF
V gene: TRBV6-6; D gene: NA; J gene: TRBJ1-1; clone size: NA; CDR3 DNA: TGTGCCAGCAGTTACTCGACGTCCGGGAAGGAAGCTTTCTTT; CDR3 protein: CASSYSTSGKEAFF
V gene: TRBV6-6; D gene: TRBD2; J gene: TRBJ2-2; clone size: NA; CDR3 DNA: TGTGCCACAGAAGCGGGAGGTAACACCGGGGAGCTGTTTTTT; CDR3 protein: CATEAGGNTGELFF
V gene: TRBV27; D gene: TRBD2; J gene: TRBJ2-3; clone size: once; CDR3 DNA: TGTGCCAGCCACCAAGCGGGGGATGGGACAGATACGCAGTATTTT; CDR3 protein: CASHQAGDGTDTQYF
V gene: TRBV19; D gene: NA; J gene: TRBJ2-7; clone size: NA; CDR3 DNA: TGTGCCAGTAGTATCTCCAGCGGTATCCACTACGAGCAGTACTTC; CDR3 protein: CASSISSGIHYEQYF
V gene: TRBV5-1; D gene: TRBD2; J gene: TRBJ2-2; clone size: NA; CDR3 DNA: TGCGCCAGCAAAACTAGCGTCACCGGGGAGCTGTTTTTT; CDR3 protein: CASKTSVTGELFF
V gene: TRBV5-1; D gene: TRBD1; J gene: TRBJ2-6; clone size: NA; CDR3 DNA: TGCGCCAGCAGCCCCGGGACAGGGCTTGGGGCCAACGTCCTGACTTTC; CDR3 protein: CASSPGTGLGANVLTF
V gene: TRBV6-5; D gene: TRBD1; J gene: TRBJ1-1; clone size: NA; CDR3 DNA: TGTGTCAGCAGTTACTTTGGACAGGGACTGAACACTGAAGCTTTCTTT; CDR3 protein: CVSSYFGQGLNTEAFF
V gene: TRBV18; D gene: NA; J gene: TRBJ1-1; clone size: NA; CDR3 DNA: TGTGCCAGCTCCCGGGACACTTTTCTGGCTGAAGCTTTCTTT; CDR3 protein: CASSRDTFLAEAFF
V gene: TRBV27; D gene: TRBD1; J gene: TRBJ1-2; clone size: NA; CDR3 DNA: TGTGCCAGCAGAAAACAGGGGAGTAACTATGGCTACACCTTC; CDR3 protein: CASRKQGSNYGYTF
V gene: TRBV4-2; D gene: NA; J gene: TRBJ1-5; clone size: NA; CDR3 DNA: TGTGCCAGCAGCCAAGAGAGCTTCAATCAGCCCCAGCATTTT; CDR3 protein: CASSQESFNQPQHF
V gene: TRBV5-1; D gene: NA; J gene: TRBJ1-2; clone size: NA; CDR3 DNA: TGCGCCAGCAGCTTCCAGGGATCGGACTATGGCTACACCTTC; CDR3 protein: CASSFQGSDYGYTF
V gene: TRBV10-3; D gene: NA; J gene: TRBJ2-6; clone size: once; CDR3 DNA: TGTGCCATCAGTGACCCGAGCTCTGGGGCCAACGTCCTGACTTTC; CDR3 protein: CAISDPSSGANVLTF
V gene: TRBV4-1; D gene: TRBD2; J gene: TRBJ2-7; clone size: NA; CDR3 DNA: TGCGCCAGCAGCCAAGACACCATACTAGCGGGAGTAGGGGAGCAGTACTTC; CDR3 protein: CASSQDTILAGVGEQYF
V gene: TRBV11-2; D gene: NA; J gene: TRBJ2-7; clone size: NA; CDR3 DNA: TGTGCCAGCAGCCTTAGTCGCCCCTACGAGCAGTACTTC; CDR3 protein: CASSLSRPYEQYF
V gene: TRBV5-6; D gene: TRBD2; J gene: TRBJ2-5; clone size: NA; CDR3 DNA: TGTGCCAGCAGTACCCATGGGACAGCGGGAGGGATGATCCAAGAGACCCAGTACTTC; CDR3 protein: CASSTHGTAGGMIQETQYF
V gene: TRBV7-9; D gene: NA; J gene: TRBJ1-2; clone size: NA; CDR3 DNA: TGTGCCAGCAGCGTAGCGCGGTTCTCTGGCTACACCTTC; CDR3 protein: CASSVARFSGYTF
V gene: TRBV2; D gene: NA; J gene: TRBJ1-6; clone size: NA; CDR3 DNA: TGTGCCAGCAGTGCCGAGGGTCAGTTTACGCCCTATTCACCCCTCCACTTT; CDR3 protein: CASSAEGQFTPYSPLHF
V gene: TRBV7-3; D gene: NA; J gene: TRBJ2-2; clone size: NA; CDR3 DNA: TGTGCCAGCAGCCCCACTGGGAACACCGGGGAGCTGTTTTTT; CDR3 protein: CASSPTGNTGELFF
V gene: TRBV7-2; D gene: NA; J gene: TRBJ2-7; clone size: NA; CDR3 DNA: TGTGCCAGCGGCTTGGATCCGGGTGGGGAGCAGTACTTC; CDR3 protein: CASGLDPGGEQYF
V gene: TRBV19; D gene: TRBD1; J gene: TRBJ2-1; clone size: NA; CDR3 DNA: TGTGCCAGTAGCCCTCCGACAGGGGTATCCTCCCGAATATACAATGAGCAGTTCTTC; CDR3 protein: CASSPPTGVSSRIYNEQFF
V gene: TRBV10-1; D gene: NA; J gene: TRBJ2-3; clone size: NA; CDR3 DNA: TGCGCCAGCAGTGAGTCAGGAGTCACTAGCACAGATACGCAGTATTTT; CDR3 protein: CASSESGVTSTDTQYF
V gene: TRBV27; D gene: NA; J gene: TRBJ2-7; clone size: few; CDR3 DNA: TGTGCCAGCATGATGAAGTCGGGTGGACTACCCCGCTCCTACGAGCAGTACTTC; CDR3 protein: CASMMKSGGLPRSYEQYF
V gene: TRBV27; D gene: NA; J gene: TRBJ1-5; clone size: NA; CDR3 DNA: TGTGCCAGCGGAAAATGGACAGCTAGCAATCAGCCCCAGCATTTT; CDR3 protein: CASGKWTASNQPQHF
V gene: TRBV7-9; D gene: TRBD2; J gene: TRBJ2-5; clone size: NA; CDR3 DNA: TGTGCCAGCAGCCCGACCGGGACTAAGGTAGAGACCCAGTACTTC; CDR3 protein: CASSPTGTKVETQYF
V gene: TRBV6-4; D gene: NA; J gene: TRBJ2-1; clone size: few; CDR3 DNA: TGTGCCAGCAGTGCTAGCGTTGAAGATGAGCAGTTCTTC; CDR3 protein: CASSASVEDEQFF
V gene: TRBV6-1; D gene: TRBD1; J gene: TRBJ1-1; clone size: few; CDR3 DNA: TGTGCCAGCAGGCCGGGACAGGGGGTTATTGAAGCTTTCTTT; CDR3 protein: CASRPGQGVIEAFF
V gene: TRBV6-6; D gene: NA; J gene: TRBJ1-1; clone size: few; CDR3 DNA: TGTGCCAGTCTCGACCGGGGGAACACTGAAGCTTTCTTT; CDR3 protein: CASLDRGNTEAFF
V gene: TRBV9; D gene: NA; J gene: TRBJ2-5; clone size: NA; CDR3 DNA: TGTGCCAGCAGCGTAGGAACGGTGCCGAGTAGAGAGACCCAGTACTTC; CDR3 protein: CASSVGTVPSRETQYF
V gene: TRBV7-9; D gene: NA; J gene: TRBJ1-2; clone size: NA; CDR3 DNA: TGTGCCAGCAGTTCGCAGGCGGGACTCTACGGCTACACCTTC; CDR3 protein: CASSSQAGLYGYTF
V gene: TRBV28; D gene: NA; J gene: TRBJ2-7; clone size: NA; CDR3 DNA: TGTGCCAGCAGTATGGACACCTACGAGCAGTACTTC; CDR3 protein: CASSMDTYEQYF
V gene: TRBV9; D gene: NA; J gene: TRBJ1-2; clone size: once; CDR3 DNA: TGTGCCAGCAGCTTCCACCCGGACAGCCCCTATGGCTACACCTTC; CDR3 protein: CASSFHPDSPYGYTF
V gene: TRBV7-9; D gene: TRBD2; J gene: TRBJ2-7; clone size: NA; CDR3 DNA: TGTGCCAGCAGCTTATATCAGACTAGCGCGTACTTC; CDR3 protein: CASSLYQTSAYF
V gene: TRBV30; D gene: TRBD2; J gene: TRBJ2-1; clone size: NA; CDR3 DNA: TGTGCCTGGACCCAAAAGCGGGGGGGCCCCTACAATGAGCAGTTCTTC; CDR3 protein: CAWTQKRGGPYNEQFF
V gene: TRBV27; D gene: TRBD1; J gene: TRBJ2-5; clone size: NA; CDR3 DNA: TGTGCCAGCAGTTCCTCCGGGACAGCGAATTTAGAGACCCAGTACTTC; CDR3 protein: CASSSSGTANLETQYF
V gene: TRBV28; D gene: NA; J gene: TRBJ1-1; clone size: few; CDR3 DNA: TGTGCCAGCAGTTTATCTAGTTCGACTGAAGCTTTCTTT; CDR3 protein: CASSLSSSTEAFF
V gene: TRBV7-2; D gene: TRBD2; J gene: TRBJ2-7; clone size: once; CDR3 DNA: TGTGCCAGCAGCCCTCAGGGCGGGGGGGCAAACGAGCAGTACTTC; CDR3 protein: CASSPQGGGANEQYF
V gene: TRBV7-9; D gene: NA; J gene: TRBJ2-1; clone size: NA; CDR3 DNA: TGTGCCAGCAGCTCAGGAACTTACAATGAGCAGTTCTTC; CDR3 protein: CASSSGTYNEQFF
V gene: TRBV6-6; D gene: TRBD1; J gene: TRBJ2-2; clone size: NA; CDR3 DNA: TGTGCCAGCAGCTCGGACAGGGGGAACACCGGGGAGCTGTTTTTT; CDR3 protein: CASSSDRGNTGELFF
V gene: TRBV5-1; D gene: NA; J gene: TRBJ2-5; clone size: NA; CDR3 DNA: TGCGCCAGCAGCTTGGGGGGAGTGTCGGAGACCCAGTACTTC; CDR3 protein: CASSLGGVSETQYF
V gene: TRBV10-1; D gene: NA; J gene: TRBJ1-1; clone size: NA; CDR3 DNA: TGCGCCAGCAGTTCCCACCCGGACACTGAAGCTTTCTTT; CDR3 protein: CASSSHPDTEAFF
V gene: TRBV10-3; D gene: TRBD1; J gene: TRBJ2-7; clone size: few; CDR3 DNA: TGTGCCATCAGTTGGGACAGCGAGCAGTACTTC; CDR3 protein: CAISWDSEQYF
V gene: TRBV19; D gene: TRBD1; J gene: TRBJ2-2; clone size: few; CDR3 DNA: TGTGCCAGTACCCGAAAGGACAGGGGAAACACCGGGGAGCTGTTTTTT; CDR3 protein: CASTRKDRGNTGELFF